This T cell receptor beta chain was retrieved from a study of cytomegalovirus exposure and HLA in healthy donors. The study's findings and limits: The authors enumerated around 150 TCR beta chains as linked to cytomegalovirus.

The donors were in the roughly 110-subject validation cohort, distinct from the roughly 670-subject first cohort. The table lists this clone with a count of one. Its antigen is as yet unknown. TCRdb's copy holds only in-frame clones and misses some; the assay was immunoSEQ multiplex PCR. The repertoire holds around 150,000 clones, with roughly 89% as singletons. The germline CDR1 and CDR2 sequences are MNHEY and SMNVEV (reference sequence). The CDR3 loop spans 15 amino acids. Trimming removed 1 base at V and 4 bases at J, with 11 bases between. This chain links TRBV27 with TRBJ1-5; TRBD1 might be the D (5 bases). The clonotype originates from a young man in good health and CMV-seropositive. The sample comprised PBMCs. This CDR3 is CASSLFSRGNQPQHF. CDR3 DNA: TGTGCCAGCAGTTTATTCTCACGGGGGAATCAGCCCCAGCATTTT.